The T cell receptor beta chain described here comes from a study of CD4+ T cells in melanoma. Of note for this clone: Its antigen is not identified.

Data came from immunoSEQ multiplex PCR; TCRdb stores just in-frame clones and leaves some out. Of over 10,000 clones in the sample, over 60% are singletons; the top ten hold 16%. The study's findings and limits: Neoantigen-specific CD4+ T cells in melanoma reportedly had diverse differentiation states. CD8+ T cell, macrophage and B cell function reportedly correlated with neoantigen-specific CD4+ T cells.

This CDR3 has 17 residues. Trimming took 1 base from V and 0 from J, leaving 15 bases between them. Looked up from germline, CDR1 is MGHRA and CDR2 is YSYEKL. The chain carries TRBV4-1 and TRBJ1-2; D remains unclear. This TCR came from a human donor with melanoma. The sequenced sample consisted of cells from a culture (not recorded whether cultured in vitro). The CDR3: CASSQVAGIETNYGYTF. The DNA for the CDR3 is TGCGCCAGCAGCCAAGTTGCTGGGATCGAGACTAACTATGGCTACACCTTC.